This is a list of T cell receptor beta chains from one sample in a study of blood T cell repertoires in COVID-19. Generated by immunoSEQ multiplex PCR, the TCRdb table keeps only in-frame clones and is missing some. Of about 88,000 clones in the sample, approximately 91% were seen once. Sequenced material: peripheral blood. These receptors were collected from a man in his sixties with acute or convalescent COVID-19. Both conserved end residues are part of each CDR3. D genes are given only for firm matches.

>TRBV19|TRBJ2-4|TRBD2
CATREGRGNIQYF
>TRBV7-9|TRBJ2-7|.
CASSLGPEGLYEQYF
>TRBV6-4|TRBJ2-3|.
CASSGGSTDTQYF
>TRBV27|TRBJ1-1|TRBD1
CASSLGWRGQRENTEAFF
>TRBV3-1/TRBV3-2|TRBJ1-1|.
CASSQVRNTEAFF
>TRBV20-1|TRBJ2-7|.
CSASRQEFYEQYF
>TRBV5-4|TRBJ1-5|TRBD1
CASSLWGQGANQPQHF
>TRBV7-2|TRBJ2-7|.
CASSLSRGTYEQYF
>TRBV10-1|TRBJ2-7|TRBD1
CASSDTGTGIYEQYF
>TRBV5-1|TRBJ1-1|.
CASSLTGTSNTEAFF
>TRBV18|TRBJ2-1|.
CASSPVVRFGNEQFF
>TRBV6-2/TRBV6-3|TRBJ2-7|TRBD1
CASSLRTGNFEQYF
>TRBV4-3|TRBJ2-7|TRBD1
CASSRDRSPTYEQYF
>TRBV6-5|TRBJ2-2|.
CASSPVGVGELFF
>TRBV19|TRBJ1-2|.
CASSLVRDYGYTF
>TRBV28|TRBJ2-7|.
CASSYRRGDSYEQYF
>TRBV19|TRBJ2-1|TRBD2
CASSYRASGRYNEQFF
>TRBV6-5|TRBJ1-1|.
CASSYSMLGSAEAFF
>TRBV6-2/TRBV6-3|TRBJ2-4|.
CASSYRGWTKNIQYF
>TRBV6-2/TRBV6-3|TRBJ1-5|TRBD1
CASSYAAGTGGNQPQHF
>TRBV9|TRBJ2-1|TRBD2
CASSPGRGSGSASSYNEQFF
>TRBV27|TRBJ1-5|.
CASSLSRRTAQHF
>TRBV7-2|TRBJ2-1|.
CASSWGYYNEQFF
>TRBV7-8|TRBJ2-7|.
CASSPRLNGDEQYF
>TRBV19|TRBJ2-5|TRBD2
CATRTSGRLGTQYF
>TRBV5-4|TRBJ1-2|.
CASSWQGTNYGYTF
>TRBV19|TRBJ1-6|.
CASRKGLRSYNSPLHF
>TRBV4-3|TRBJ2-6|TRBD1
CASSLGTGSERANVLTF
>TRBV3-1/TRBV3-2|TRBJ2-1|TRBD2
CASSVLGRGYNEQFF
>TRBV4-2|TRBJ2-4|TRBD2
CASSQGTGGPENIQYF
>TRBV10-1|TRBJ2-3|.
CASSESGSYTQYF
>TRBV29-1|TRBJ1-1|.
CSASQDTSMNTEAFF
>TRBV5-1|TRBJ2-3|TRBD1
CASSPETGIDTQYF
>TRBV9|TRBJ1-4|.
CASSPSSGANEKLFF
>TRBV12-3/TRBV12-4|TRBJ1-1|.
CASSLGRGTEAFF
>TRBV19|TRBJ1-5|.
CASSIGERGQPQHF
>TRBV30|TRBJ1-2|TRBD1
CAWSQGVNGYTF
>TRBV19|TRBJ1-1|.
CASSTTGSTEAFF
>TRBV4-2|TRBJ1-4|TRBD1
CASSQDGQARNEKLFF
>TRBV2|TRBJ2-7|.
CASQSGSYEQYF
>TRBV6-5|TRBJ1-5|.
CATDLGGIQPQHF
>TRBV9|TRBJ2-2|.
CASSVGGTPNGGELFF
>TRBV19|TRBJ2-1|.
CASSPGNRDPFF
>TRBV12-3/TRBV12-4|TRBJ1-6|.
CASSLLNSPLHF
>TRBV6-6|TRBJ2-3|TRBD2
CASSYSDSGRTDTQYF
>TRBV3-1/TRBV3-2|TRBJ1-4|.
CASSQETGTGDEKLFF
>TRBV12-3/TRBV12-4|TRBJ2-7|TRBD2
CASSGTSGEPQYF
>TRBV5-1|TRBJ1-3|.
CASSLQGLSGNTIYF
>TRBV29-1|TRBJ1-4|.
CSVGPGGPNEKLFF
>TRBV7-9|TRBJ2-2|.
CASSPTRGRGTGELFF
>TRBV5-1|TRBJ2-1|TRBD2
CASSLRTSGSFDEQFF
>TRBV27|TRBJ2-1|.
CASSPLTVDEQFF